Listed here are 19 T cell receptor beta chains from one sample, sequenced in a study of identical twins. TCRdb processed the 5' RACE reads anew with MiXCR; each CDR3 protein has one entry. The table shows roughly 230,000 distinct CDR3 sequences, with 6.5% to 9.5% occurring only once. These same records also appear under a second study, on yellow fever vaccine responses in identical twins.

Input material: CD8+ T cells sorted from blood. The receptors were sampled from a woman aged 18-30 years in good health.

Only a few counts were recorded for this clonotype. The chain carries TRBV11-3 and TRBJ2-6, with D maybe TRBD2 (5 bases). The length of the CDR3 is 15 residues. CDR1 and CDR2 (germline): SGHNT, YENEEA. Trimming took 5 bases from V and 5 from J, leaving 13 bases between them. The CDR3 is CASSGGPTRANVLTF. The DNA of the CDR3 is TGTGCCAGCAGCGGCGGGCCGACTCGGGCCAACGTCCTGACTTTC.

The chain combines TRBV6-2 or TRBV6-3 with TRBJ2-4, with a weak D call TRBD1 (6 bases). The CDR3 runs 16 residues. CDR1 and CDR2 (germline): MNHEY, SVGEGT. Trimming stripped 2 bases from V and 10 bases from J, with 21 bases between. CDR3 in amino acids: CASSYRQDGPYWIQYF. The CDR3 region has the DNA TGTGCCAGCAGTTACAGACAGGACGGCCCATATTGGATTCAGTACTTC.

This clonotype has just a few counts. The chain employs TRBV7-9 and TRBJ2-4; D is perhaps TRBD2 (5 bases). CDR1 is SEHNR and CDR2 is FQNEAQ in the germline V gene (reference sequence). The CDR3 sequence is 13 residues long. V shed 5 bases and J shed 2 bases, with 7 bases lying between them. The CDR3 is CASSPGTKNIQYF. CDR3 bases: TGTGCCAGCAGCCCCGGGACCAAAAACATTCAGTACTTC.

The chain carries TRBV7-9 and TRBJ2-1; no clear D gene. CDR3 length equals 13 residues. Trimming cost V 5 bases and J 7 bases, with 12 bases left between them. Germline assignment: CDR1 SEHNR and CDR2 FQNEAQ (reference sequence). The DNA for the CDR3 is TGTGCCAGCAGCCCACCGATGGGTAATGAGCAGTTCTTC. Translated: CASSPPMGNEQFF.

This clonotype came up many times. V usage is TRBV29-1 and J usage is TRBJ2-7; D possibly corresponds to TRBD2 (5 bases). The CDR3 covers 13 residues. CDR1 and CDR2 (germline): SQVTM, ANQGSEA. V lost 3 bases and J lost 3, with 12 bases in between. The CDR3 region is CSVEGERIYEQYF. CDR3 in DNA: TGCAGCGTTGAGGGTGAGCGGATCTACGAGCAGTACTTC.

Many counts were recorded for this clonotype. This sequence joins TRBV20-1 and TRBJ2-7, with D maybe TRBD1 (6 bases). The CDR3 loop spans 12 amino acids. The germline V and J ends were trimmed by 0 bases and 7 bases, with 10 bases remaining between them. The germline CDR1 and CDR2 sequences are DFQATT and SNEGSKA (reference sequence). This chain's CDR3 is CSARDQGMEQYF. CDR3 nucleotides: TGCAGTGCTAGAGATCAGGGGATGGAGCAGTACTTC.

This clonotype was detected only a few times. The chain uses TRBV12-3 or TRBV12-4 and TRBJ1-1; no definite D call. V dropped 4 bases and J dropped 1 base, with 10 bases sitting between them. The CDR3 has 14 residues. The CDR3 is CASSYRNSNTEAFF. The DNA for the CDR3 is TGTGCCAGCAGTTACCGGAATTCGAACACTGAAGCTTTCTTT.

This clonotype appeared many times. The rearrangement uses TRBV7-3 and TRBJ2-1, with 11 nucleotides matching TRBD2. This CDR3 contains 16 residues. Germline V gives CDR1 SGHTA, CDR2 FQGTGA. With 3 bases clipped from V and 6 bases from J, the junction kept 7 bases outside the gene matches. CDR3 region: CASSLLAGGTFNEQFF. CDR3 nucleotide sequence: TGTGCCAGCAGCTTGCTAGCGGGGGGAACCTTCAATGAGCAGTTCTTC.

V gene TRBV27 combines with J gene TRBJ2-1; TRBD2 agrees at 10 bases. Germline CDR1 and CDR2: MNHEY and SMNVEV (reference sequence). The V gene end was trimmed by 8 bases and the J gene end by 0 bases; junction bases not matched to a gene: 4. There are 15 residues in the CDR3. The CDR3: CASAASGSSYNEQFF. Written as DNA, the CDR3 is TGTGCCAGCGCTGCTAGCGGGAGCTCCTACAATGAGCAGTTCTTC.

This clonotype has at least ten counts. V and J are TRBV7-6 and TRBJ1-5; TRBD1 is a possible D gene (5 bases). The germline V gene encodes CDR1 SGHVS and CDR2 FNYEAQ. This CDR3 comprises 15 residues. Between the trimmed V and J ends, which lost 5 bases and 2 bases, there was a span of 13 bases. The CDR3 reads CASSLWEGGNQPQHF. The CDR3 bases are TGTGCCAGCAGCCTATGGGAAGGGGGCAATCAGCCCCAGCATTTT.

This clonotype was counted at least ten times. The CDR3 DNA reads as TGCGCCAGCAGCCAAAGCCCCCCAGGGGAGATAAATGAGCAGTTCTTC. It is translated as CASSQSPPGEINEQFF. The chain links TRBV4-3 to TRBJ2-1, with D tentatively TRBD1 (6 bases). CDR1 and CDR2 (germline): LGHNA, YSLEER. Trimming cost V 2 bases and J 7 bases, with 18 bases left between them. There are 16 residues in the CDR3.

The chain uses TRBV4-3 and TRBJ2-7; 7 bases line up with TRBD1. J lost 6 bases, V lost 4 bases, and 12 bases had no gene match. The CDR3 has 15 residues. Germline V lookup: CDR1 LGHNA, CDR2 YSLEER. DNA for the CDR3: TGCGCCAGCAGCCGGTCCCGGGACAGCTCTGGCGAGCAGTACTTC. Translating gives CASSRSRDSSGEQYF.

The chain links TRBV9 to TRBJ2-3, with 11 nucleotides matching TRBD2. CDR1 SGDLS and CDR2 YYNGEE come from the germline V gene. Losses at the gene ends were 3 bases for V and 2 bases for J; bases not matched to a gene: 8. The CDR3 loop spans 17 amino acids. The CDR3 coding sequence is TGTGCCAGCAGCGGGCCACCGGGACTAGCGGTCACAGATACGCAGTATTTT. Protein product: CASSGPPGLAVTDTQYF.

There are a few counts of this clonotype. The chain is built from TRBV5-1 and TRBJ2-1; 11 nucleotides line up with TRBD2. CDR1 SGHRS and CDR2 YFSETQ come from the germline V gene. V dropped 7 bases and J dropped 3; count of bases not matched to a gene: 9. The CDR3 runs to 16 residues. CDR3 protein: CASRLTGLADYNEQFF. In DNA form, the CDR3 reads TGCGCCAGCCGCCTTACGGGACTAGCGGACTACAATGAGCAGTTCTTC.

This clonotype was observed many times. The CDR3 loop is CASSQFRANFYEQYF. DNA for the CDR3: TGCGCCAGCAGCCAATTCCGGGCCAACTTCTACGAGCAGTACTTC. This chain links TRBV5-1 with TRBJ2-7; D is unclear. Trimming left V 4 bases short and J 3 bases short, with 17 bases between. CDR3 length: 15 amino acids. Germline values: CDR1 SGHRS, CDR2 YFSETQ.

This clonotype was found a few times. The CDR3: CSAQGNRYEQYF. The DNA for the CDR3 is TGCAGCGCACAGGGGAACCGCTACGAGCAGTACTTC. The V gene is TRBV29-1, the J gene TRBJ2-7, with 7 bases matching TRBD1. Looked up from germline, CDR1 is SQVTM and CDR2 is ANQGSEA. The CDR3 has 12 amino acids. The V segment lost 7 bases and the J segment 3 bases; nucleotides outside the gene matches: 6.

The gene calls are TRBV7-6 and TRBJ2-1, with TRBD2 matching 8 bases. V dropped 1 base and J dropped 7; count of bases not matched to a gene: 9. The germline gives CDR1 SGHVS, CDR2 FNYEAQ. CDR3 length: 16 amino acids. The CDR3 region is CASSLVPGGIGNEQFF. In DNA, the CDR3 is TGTGCCAGCAGCTTAGTCCCGGGAGGGATCGGGAATGAGCAGTTCTTC.

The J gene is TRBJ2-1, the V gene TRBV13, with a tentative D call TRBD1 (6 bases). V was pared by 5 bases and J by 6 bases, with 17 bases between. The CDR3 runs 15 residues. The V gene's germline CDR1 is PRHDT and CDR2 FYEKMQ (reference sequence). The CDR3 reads CASSKQGPTVNEQFF. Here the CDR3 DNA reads TGTGCCAGCAGCAAACAGGGACCTACAGTCAATGAGCAGTTCTTC.

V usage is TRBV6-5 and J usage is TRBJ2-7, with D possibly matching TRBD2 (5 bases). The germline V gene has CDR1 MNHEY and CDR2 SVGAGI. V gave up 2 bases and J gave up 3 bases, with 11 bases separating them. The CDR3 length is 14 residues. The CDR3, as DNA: TGTGCCAGCAGTTACCAACGGGGAAACTACGAGCAGTACTTC. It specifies CASSYQRGNYEQYF.